The 24 T cell receptor beta chains below all came from one sample that was sequenced in a study of blood T cell repertoires in COVID-19. The protocol was immunoSEQ multiplex PCR, while the TCRdb copy is restricted to in-frame clones and leaves out a portion. The repertoire has more than 55,000 clones, about nine tenths of them found once; the top ten carry approximately 6.4%. Material: peripheral blood. These receptors were taken from a woman aged 65 to 85 with acute or convalescent COVID-19.

CDR3 sequence: CSVGGQGINYGYTF. The CDR3 bases are TGCAGCGTTGGGGGACAGGGGATAAACTATGGCTACACCTTC. The chain links TRBV29-1 to TRBJ1-2; 10 bases agree with TRBD1. The trim removed 4 bases at V and 2 bases at J, leaving 4 bases unmatched. Germline V gene sequence: CDR1 SQVTM, CDR2 ANQGSEA. CDR3 size: 14 residues.

This chain uses TRBV10-3 with TRBJ2-6; D ambiguous. This CDR3 comprises 13 residues. The V gene's germline CDR1 is ENHRY and CDR2 SYGVKD. Trimming removed 3 bases at V and 11 bases at J, with 11 bases between. The CDR3 here is CAISDDSQYVLTF. For the CDR3, the DNA is TGTGCCATCAGTGATGATAGCCAATACGTCCTGACTTTC.

The rearrangement uses TRBV28 and TRBJ1-1, with 7 nucleotides matching TRBD1. Per germline, CDR1 MDHEN and CDR2 SYDVKM. The CDR3 length is 12 residues. The ends lost 10 bases at V and 5 bases at J; junction bases unmatched: 7. The CDR3 region is CAIRDSRTEAFF. CDR3 bases: TGTGCCATCCGGGACAGCCGGACTGAAGCTTTCTTT.

A note on this clone: Additional DNA sequences in this sample encode the identical CDR3. The V call is TRBV2, the J call TRBJ1-3; 9 bases fit TRBD1. In germline, CDR1 is SNHLY, CDR2 FYNNEI. The CDR3 length is 18 residues. The ends lost 1 base at V and 2 bases at J; junction bases unmatched: 9. The CDR3 DNA is TGTGCCAGCAGTGAAGTCGGACAGGGGATTGAACCTGGAAACACCATATATTTT. Translation: CASSEVGQGIEPGNTIYF. Together with reference TRBV2 and TRBJ1-3, the CDR3 gives the full variable domain: EPEVTQTPSHQVTQMGQEVILRCVPISNHLYFYWYRQILGQKVEFLVSFYNNEISEKSEIFDDQFSVERPDGSNFTLKIRSTKLEDSAMYFCASSEVGQGIEPGNTIYFGEGSWLTVV.

The chain employs TRBV25-1 and TRBJ1-6; 8 nucleotides line up with TRBD1. The CDR3 has 16 amino acids. V gave up 6 bases and J gave up 6 bases; unmatched junction bases: 10. CDR1 and CDR2 from the germline V gene are MGHDK and SYGVNS. The CDR3 nucleotides read TGTGCCAGCAGGAACGGACAGGGTAAATTTAATTCACCCCTCCACTTT. It translates to CASRNGQGKFNSPLHF.

V is TRBV4-3 and J is TRBJ1-1; a weak D match, TRBD1 (6 bases). Trimming cost V 1 base and J 5 bases, with 14 bases left between them. Germline loops: CDR1 LGHNA, CDR2 YSLEER. The CDR3 contains 15 residues. The CDR3 region is CASSQGQAGLTEAFF. The CDR3, as DNA: TGCGCCAGCAGCCAAGGACAGGCGGGCTTGACTGAAGCTTTCTTT.

The chain joins TRBV11-2 to TRBJ1-1; possibly TRBD1 for D (6 bases). Trimming cost V 3 bases and J 2 bases, with 7 bases left between them. The CDR3 is 13 residues long. In germline, CDR1 is SGHAT, CDR2 FQNNGV. In DNA form, the CDR3 reads TGTGCCAGCAGCTTTGGGGGCAACACTGAAGCTTTCTTT. Protein: CASSFGGNTEAFF.

The chain employs TRBV19 and TRBJ1-4, with D hard to call. Per germline, CDR1 LNHDA and CDR2 SQIVND (reference sequence). Between the trimmed V and J ends, which lost 3 bases and 7 bases, there was a span of 12 bases. This CDR3 region has 14 residues. The CDR3 bases are TGTGCCAGTAGTATTTGGGAGAGGAGTGAAAAACTGTTTTTT. Its translation is CASSIWERSEKLFF.

This clone came up a few times. V and J are TRBV24-1 and TRBJ1-1; no firm D call. V shed 2 bases and J shed 1 base, with 7 bases lying between them. Germline lookup yields CDR1 KGHDR and CDR2 SFDVKD. CDR3 length: 14 amino acids. This CDR3 is CATSDSGGNTEAFF. The CDR3 coding sequence is TGTGCCACCAGTGATTCAGGAGGGAACACTGAAGCTTTCTTT.

The chain combines TRBV15 with TRBJ1-1; D ambiguous. Germline lookup yields CDR1 LNHNV and CDR2 YYDKDF (reference sequence). The V gene lost 0 bases and the J gene lost 5 bases, with 10 bases spanning the gap. This CDR3 spans 14 amino acids. CDR3 DNA sequence: TGTGCCACCAGCAGAGACTTTCGGAGGACTGAAGCTTTCTTT. It encodes CATSRDFRRTEAFF. Variable domain in full (rest from reference TRBV15 and TRBJ1-1): DAMVIQNPRYQVTQFGKPVTLSCSQTLNHNVMYWYQQKSSQAPKLLFHYYDKDFNNEADTPDNFQSRRPNTSFCFLDIRSPGLGDTAMYLCATSRDFRRTEAFFGQGTRLTVV.

The chain couples TRBV5-1 to TRBJ1-2; D is unresolved. The CDR3 extends over 14 amino acids. The germline V and J ends were trimmed by 0 bases and 6 bases, with 12 bases remaining between them. In germline, CDR1 is SGHRS, CDR2 YFSETQ. The CDR3 loop is CASSLDGGEHGYTF. The CDR3 region has the DNA TGCGCCAGCAGCTTGGACGGCGGGGAACATGGCTACACCTTC. Full variable domain (rest looked up from reference TRBV5-1 and TRBJ1-2): KAGVTQTPRYLIKTRGQQVTLSCSPISGHRSVSWYQQTPGQGLQFLFEYFSETQRNKGNFPGRFSGRQFSNSRSEMNVSTLELGDSALYLCASSLDGGEHGYTFGSGTRLTVV.

The rearrangement links TRBV28 to TRBJ1-1; D may be TRBD1 (6 bases). Per germline, CDR1 MDHEN and CDR2 SYDVKM. The CDR3 totals 13 residues. V dropped 6 bases and J dropped 0 bases, with 8 bases sitting between them. CDR3 sequence (DNA): TGTGCCAGCAGGGGACATATGAACACTGAAGCTTTCTTT. Its protein is CASRGHMNTEAFF.

The J gene is TRBJ1-1, the V gene TRBV5-6, with a weak D call TRBD1 (6 bases). Germline CDR1 is SGHDT and CDR2 is YYEEEE. The V and J ends lost 4 bases and 4 bases respectively, with 17 bases between them. This CDR3 has 15 residues. For the CDR3, the DNA is TGTGCCAGCAGCCCCAGGGGTGGGAGTAGCACTGAAGCTTTCTTT. Amino acid sequence: CASSPRGGSSTEAFF.

The chain has TRBV15 and TRBJ1-5; 11 nucleotides match TRBD1. V trimming: 5 bases; J trimming: 6 bases; junction bases outside the gene matches: 6. Germline loops: CDR1 LNHNV, CDR2 YYDKDF (reference sequence). The CDR3 runs to 15 residues. The DNA of the CDR3 is TGTGCCACCAGCCGGACAGGGGGCCGAGGTCAGCCCCAGCATTTT. It codes for CATSRTGGRGQPQHF.

This chain joins TRBV6-1 and TRBJ1-1, with 7 bases matching TRBD1. The CDR3 length is 12 residues. CDR1 and CDR2 (germline): MNHNS, SASEGT. Germline trimming cut 2 bases from V and 9 bases from J; bases unmatched to any gene: 3. The CDR3 region is CASSERQGKAFF. The CDR3 DNA reads as TGTGCCAGCAGTGAACGACAGGGTAAAGCTTTCTTT.

This clone was detected a few times. V usage is TRBV19 and J usage is TRBJ1-5; 10 positions match TRBD1. The CDR3 sequence is 14 residues long. Germline CDR1 is LNHDA and CDR2 is SQIVND (reference sequence). J was trimmed by 6 bases and V by 4 bases; bases with no gene match: 3. Written as DNA, the CDR3 is TGTGCCAGTAGTACGGACAGGGGGTTTCAGCCCCAGCATTTT. This translates into CASSTDRGFQPQHF. The complete variable domain, with remaining parts taken from reference TRBV19 and TRBJ1-5, reads DGGITQSPKYLFRKEGQNVTLSCEQNLNHDAMYWYRQDPGQGLRLIYYSQIVNDFQKGDIAEGYSVSREKKESFPLTVTSAQKNPTAFYLCASSTDRGFQPQHFGDGTRLSIL.

J is TRBJ2-5 and V is TRBV10-3; 7 bases map to TRBD2. CDR1 and CDR2 from the germline V gene are ENHRY and SYGVKD. V lost 0 bases, J lost 3 bases, and 1 base stayed unmatched. The CDR3 covers 14 residues. The CDR3 DNA reads as TGTGCCATCAGTGAGTCGGGGGGGGAAGAGACCCAGTACTTC. Translated, it gives CAISESGGEETQYF.

The chain has TRBV2 and TRBJ1-5; a weak D match, TRBD1 (6 bases). The CDR3 has 14 residues. CDR1 is SNHLY, CDR2 FYNNEI, per germline. V was cut by 7 bases and J by 6 bases, with 16 bases left in between. CDR3 nucleotides: TGTGCCAGCACCTCTACAGGGTATGCTCAGCCCCAGCATTTT. Translated, it gives CASTSTGYAQPQHF.

This chain uses TRBV28 with TRBJ1-5; 8 nucleotides agree with TRBD1. There are 15 residues in the CDR3. CDR1 MDHEN and CDR2 SYDVKM come from the germline V gene. Losses at the gene ends were 3 bases for V and 0 bases for J; bases not matched to a gene: 1. This CDR3 reads CASSLDRASNQPQHF. The CDR3 region has the DNA TGTGCCAGCAGTTTGGACAGGGCTAGCAATCAGCCCCAGCATTTT.

This clone was picked up one time. The genes are TRBV7-3 and TRBJ2-5; TRBD2 aligns across 11 bases. V lost 6 bases, J lost 5 bases, and 8 bases stayed unmatched. The CDR3 sequence is 15 residues long. Germline-derived CDR1 and CDR2 are SGHTA and FQGTGA. The CDR3 loop reads CASRSSGGPTETQYF. The CDR3 nucleotides read TGTGCCAGCAGGTCTAGCGGGGGGCCGACCGAGACCCAGTACTTC. Together with reference TRBV7-3 and TRBJ2-5, the CDR3 gives the full variable domain: GAGVSQTPSNKVTEKGKYVELRCDPISGHTALYWYRQSLGQGPEFLIYFQGTGAADDSGLPNDRFFAVRPEGSVSTLKIQRTERGDSAVYLCASRSSGGPTETQYFGPGTRLLVL.

The chain uses TRBV28 and TRBJ2-7; the D gene is possibly TRBD1 (6 bases). CDR1 MDHEN and CDR2 SYDVKM come from the germline V gene. The CDR3 totals 15 residues. V was shortened by 1 base and J by 3 bases, with 13 bases between the two germline ends. The CDR3 sequence: CASSLSLGQRYEQYF. In DNA, the CDR3 is TGTGCCAGCAGTTTATCCCTAGGACAGCGCTACGAGCAGTACTTC.

The chain links TRBV28 to TRBJ2-2; maybe TRBD1 (6 bases). V lost 5 bases and J 5 bases, leaving 9 bases between the germline ends. This CDR3 is 13 amino acids long. Germline values: CDR1 MDHEN, CDR2 SYDVKM. CDR3 region: CASSGQGTGELFF. CDR3 sequence (DNA): TGTGCCAGCAGTGGTCAGGGGACCGGGGAGCTGTTTTTT. Full variable domain (remainder filled in from reference TRBV28 and TRBJ2-2): DVKVTQSSRYLVKRTGEKVFLECVQDMDHENMFWYRQDPGLGLRLIYFSYDVKMKEKGDIPEGYSVSREKKERFSLILESASTNQTSMYLCASSGQGTGELFFGEGSRLTVL.

This clone was counted many times. The CDR3, as DNA: TGTGCCAGCAGCACCAAAGCGAGAAGCCAGCCCCAGCATTTT. Its translation: CASSTKARSQPQHF. The V call is TRBV28, the J call TRBJ1-5; the D is unclear. V was clipped by 6 bases and J by 7 bases, with 16 bases between them. CDR3 length: 14 residues. CDR1 and CDR2 from the germline V gene are MDHEN and SYDVKM.

The chain couples TRBV7-8 to TRBJ2-7; D ambiguous. Looked up from germline, CDR1 is SGHVS and CDR2 is FQNEAQ. V was trimmed by 3 bases and J by 4 bases, leaving 13 bases between them. The CDR3 has 14 residues. The CDR3 loop is CASSFGPELYEQYF. CDR3 DNA sequence: TGTGCCAGCAGCTTTGGGCCAGAGCTATACGAGCAGTACTTC.